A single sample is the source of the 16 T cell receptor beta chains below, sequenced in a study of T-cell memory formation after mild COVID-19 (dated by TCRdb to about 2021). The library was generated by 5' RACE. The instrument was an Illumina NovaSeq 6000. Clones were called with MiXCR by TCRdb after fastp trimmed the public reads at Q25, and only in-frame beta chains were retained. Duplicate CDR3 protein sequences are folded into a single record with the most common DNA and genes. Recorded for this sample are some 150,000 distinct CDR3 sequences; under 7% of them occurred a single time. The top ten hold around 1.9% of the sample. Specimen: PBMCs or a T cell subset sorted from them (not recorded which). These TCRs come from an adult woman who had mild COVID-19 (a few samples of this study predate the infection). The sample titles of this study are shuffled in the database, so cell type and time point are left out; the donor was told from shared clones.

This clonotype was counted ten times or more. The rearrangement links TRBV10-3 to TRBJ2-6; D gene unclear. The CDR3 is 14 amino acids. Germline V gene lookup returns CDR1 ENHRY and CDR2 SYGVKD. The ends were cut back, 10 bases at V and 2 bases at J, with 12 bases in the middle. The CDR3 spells CASQPGTGANVLTF. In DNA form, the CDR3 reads TGTGCCAGCCAACCAGGAACTGGGGCCAACGTCCTGACTTTC.

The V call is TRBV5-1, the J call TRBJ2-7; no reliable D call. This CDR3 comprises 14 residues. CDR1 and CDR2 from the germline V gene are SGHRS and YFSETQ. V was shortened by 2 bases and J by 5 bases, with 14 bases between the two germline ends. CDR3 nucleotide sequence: TGCGCCAGCAGCTTTCCTAACGACCCAGACGAGCAGTACTTC. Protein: CASSFPNDPDEQYF.

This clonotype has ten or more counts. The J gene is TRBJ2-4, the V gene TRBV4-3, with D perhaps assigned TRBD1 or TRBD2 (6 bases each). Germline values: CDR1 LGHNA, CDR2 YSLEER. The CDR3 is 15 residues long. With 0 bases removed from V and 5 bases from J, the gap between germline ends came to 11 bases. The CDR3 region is CASSQDLGGENIQYF. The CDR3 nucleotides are TGCGCCAGCAGCCAAGATCTCGGGGGCGAAAACATTCAGTACTTC.

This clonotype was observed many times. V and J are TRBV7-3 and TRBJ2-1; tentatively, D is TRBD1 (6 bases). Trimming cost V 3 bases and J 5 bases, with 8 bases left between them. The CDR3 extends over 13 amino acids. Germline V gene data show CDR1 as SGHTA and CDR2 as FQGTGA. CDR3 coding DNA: TGTGCCAGCAGCTTGGACAGAGACAATGAGCAGTTCTTC. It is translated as CASSLDRDNEQFF.

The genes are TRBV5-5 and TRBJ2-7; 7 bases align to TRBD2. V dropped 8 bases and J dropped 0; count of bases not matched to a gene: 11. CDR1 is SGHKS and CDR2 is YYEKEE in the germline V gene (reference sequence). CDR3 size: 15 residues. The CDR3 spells CARSGKNGGSYEQYF. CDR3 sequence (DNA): TGTGCCAGAAGCGGGAAAAACGGGGGCTCCTACGAGCAGTACTTC.

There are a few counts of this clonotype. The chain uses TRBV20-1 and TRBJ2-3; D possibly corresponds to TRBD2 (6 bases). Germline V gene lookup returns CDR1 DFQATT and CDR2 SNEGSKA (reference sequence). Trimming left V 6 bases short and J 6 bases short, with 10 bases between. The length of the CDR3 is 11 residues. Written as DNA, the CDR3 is TGCAGTGCCGAGGGGAGGGATACGCAGTATTTT. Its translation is CSAEGRDTQYF.

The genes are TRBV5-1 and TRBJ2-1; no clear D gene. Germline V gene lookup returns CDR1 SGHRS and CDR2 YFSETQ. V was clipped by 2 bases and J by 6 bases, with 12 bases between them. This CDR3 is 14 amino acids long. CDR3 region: CASSFPSTTNEQFF. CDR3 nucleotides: TGCGCCAGCAGCTTCCCTTCCACCACCAATGAGCAGTTCTTC. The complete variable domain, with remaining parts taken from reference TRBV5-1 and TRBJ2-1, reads KAGVTQTPRYLIKTRGQQVTLSCSPISGHRSVSWYQQTPGQGLQFLFEYFSETQRNKGNFPGRFSGRQFSNSRSEMNVSTLELGDSALYLCASSFPSTTNEQFFGPGTRLTVL.

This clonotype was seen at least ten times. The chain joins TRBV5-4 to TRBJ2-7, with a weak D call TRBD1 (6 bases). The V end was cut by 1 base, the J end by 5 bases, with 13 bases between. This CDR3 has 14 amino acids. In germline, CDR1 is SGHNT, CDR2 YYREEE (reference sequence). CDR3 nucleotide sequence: TGTGCCAGCAGCTTGTACAGGGAAGCCAACGAGCAGTACTTC. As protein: CASSLYREANEQYF.

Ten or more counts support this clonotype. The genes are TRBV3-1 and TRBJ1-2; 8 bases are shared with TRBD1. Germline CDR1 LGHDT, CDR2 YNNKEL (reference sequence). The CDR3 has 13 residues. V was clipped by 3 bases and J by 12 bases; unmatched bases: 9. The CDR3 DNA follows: TGTGCCAGCAGCCAGCGATACCCAGGGGGCAACACCTTC. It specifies CASSQRYPGGNTF.

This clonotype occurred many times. The CDR3 DNA is TGTGCCAGCAGCTTAGATTCCCCCAATGAGCAGTTCTTC. Translating gives CASSLDSPNEQFF. This chain connects TRBV11-3 to TRBJ2-1; D gene unclear. The V gene lost 0 bases and the J gene lost 6 bases, with 6 bases spanning the gap. The CDR3 runs to 13 residues. Looked up from germline, CDR1 is SGHNT and CDR2 is YENEEA.

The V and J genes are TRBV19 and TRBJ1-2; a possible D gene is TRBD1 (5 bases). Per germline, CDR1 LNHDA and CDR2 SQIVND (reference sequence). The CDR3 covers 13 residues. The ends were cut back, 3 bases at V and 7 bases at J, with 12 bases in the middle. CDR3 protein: CASSIGGDAGYTF. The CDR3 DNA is TGTGCCAGTAGTATCGGGGGGGATGCTGGCTACACCTTC. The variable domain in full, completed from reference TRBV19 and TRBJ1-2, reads DGGITQSPKYLFRKEGQNVTLSCEQNLNHDAMYWYRQDPGQGLRLIYYSQIVNDFQKGDIAEGYSVSREKKESFPLTVTSAQKNPTAFYLCASSIGGDAGYTFGSGTRLTVV.

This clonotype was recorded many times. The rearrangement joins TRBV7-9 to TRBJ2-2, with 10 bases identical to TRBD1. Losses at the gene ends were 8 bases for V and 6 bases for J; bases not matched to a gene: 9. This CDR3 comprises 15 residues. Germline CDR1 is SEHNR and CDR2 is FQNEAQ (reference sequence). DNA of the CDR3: TGTGCCAGCGGACGACAGGGGGCTTTGCCCGGGGAGCTGTTTTTT. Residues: CASGRQGALPGELFF.

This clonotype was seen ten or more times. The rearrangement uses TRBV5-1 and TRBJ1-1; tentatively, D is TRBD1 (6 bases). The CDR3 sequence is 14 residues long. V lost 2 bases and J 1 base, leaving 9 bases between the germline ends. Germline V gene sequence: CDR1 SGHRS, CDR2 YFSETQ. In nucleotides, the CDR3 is TGCGCCAGCAGCTTACTAGGGGGGAACACTGAAGCTTTCTTT. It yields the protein CASSLLGGNTEAFF.

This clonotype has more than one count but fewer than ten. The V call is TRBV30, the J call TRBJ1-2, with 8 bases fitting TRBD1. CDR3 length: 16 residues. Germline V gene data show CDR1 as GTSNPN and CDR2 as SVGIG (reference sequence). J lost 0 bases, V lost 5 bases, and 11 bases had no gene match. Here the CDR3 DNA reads TGTGCCTGGGTTGACAGGGGACCGCATGCTAACTATGGCTACACCTTC. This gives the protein CAWVDRGPHANYGYTF.

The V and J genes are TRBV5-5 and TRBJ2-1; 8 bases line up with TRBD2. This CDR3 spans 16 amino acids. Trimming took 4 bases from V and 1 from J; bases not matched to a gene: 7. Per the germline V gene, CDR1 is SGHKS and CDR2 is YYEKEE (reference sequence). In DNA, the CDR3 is TGTGCCAGCAGCCTCATAGCGGGGCCTTCCTACAATGAGCAGTTCTTC. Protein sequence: CASSLIAGPSYNEQFF.

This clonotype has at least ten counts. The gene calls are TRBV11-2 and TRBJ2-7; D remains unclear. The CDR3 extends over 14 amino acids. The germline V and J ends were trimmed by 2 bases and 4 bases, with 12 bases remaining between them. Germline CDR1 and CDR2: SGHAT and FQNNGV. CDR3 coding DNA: TGTGCCAGCAGCTTAAAAGGAACGCTATACGAGCAGTACTTC. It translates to CASSLKGTLYEQYF.